This TCR beta chain came from a study of T cell clonotyping in hematopoietic cell transplantation. Study-wide points: Pathologically expanded recipient clonotypes increased progressively from day 30 to day 180 as diversity fell. Graft donor and pretransplant recipient Inverse Simpson Index values predicted broader posttransplant TCR diversity.

The table came from immunoSEQ multiplex PCR; TCRdb's copy has only in-frame clones and leaves some out. Among tens of thousands of clones listed, about 96% were seen once. Concerning this clone itself: Its antigen is unknown.

Trimming took 6 bases from V and 7 from J, leaving 18 bases between them. Germline V gene data show CDR1 as MNHNY and CDR2 as SVGAGI (reference sequence). The CDR3 runs 14 residues. Time point of the sample: recipient sample about 28 days before transplant, after cytoreduction. This receptor was taken from a woman aged 50 to 60 with acute myeloid leukemia. Some clones in this sample may be carry-over from other donors' samples. The input for sequencing was peripheral blood mononuclear cells, taken before stem cell transplant. The chain employs TRBV6-6 and TRBJ1-2; possibly TRBD1 for D (6 bases). CDR3 DNA: TGTGCCAGCAGGACCGACAGGAGCTCTTTTGGCTACACCTTC. The encoded protein is CASRTDRSSFGYTF.